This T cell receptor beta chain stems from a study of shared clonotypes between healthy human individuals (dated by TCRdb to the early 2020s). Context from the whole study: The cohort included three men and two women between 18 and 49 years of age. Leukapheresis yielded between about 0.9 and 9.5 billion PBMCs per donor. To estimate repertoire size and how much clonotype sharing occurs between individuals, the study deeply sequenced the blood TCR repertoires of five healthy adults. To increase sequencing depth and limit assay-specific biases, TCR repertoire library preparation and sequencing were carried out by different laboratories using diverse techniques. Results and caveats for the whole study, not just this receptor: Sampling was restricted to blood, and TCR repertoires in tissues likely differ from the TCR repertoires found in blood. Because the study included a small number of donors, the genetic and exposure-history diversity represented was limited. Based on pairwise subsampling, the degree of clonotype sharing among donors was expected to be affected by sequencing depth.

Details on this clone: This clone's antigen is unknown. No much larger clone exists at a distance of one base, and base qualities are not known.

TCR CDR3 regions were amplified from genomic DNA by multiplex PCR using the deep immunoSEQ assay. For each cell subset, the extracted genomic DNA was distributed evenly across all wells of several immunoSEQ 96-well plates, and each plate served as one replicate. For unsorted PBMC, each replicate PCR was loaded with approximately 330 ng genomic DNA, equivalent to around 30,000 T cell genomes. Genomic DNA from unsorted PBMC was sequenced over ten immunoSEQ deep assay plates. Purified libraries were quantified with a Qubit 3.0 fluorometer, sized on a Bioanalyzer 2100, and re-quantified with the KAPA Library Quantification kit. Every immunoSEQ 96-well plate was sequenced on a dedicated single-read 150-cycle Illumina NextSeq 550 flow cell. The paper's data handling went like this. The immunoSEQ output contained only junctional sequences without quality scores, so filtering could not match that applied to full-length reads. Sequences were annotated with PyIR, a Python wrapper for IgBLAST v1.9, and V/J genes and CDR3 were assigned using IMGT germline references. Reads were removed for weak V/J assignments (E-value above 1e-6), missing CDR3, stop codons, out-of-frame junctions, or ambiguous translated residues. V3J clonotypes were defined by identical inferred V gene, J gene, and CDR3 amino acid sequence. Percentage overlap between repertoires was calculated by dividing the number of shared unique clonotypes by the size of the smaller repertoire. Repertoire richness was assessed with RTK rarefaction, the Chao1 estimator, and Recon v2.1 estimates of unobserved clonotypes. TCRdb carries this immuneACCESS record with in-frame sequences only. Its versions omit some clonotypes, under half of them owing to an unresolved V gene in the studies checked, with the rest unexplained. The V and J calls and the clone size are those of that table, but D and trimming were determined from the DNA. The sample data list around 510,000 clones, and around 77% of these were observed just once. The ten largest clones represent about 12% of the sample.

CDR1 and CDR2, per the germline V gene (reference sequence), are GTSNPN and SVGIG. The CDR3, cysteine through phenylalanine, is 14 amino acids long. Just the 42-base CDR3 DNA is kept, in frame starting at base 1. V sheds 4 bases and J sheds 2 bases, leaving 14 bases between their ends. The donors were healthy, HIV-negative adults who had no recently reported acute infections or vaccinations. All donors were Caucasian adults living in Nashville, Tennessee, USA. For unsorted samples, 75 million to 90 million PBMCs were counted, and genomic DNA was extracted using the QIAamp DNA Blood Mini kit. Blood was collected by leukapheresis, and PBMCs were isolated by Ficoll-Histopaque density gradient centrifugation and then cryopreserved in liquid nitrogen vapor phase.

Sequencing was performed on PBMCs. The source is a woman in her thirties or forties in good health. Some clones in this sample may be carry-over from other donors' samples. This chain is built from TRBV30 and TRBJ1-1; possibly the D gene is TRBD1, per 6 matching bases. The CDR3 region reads CAWTRNRANTEAFF. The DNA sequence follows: TGTGCCTGGACTCGGAACAGGGCAAACACTGAAGCTTTCTTT.